This T cell receptor beta chain is drawn from a study of blood T cell repertoires in COVID-19. Original handling: Estimated nucleated cell counts came from reference gene primer amplification. TCRdb's copy holds only in-frame clones and misses some; the assay was immunoSEQ multiplex PCR. V, J and clone size reflect that table, while D and trimming were determined from the DNA. The sample has approximately 300,000 clones, around 87% seen once; the top ten hold roughly 2%. Germline CDR1 and CDR2: SGHTA and FQGNSA. Trimming pared 3 bases from V and 3 bases from J, leaving 12 bases between. The CDR3 length is 15 residues.

The TCR comes from a woman between 45 and 65 years old who had recovered from COVID-19. Sequenced input: peripheral blood. The V call is TRBV7-2, the J call TRBJ1-5, with D perhaps TRBD1 (6 bases). CDR3 loop: CASSFMRGYNQPQHF. In DNA form, the CDR3 reads TGTGCCAGCAGCTTTATGAGGGGGTACAATCAGCCCCAGCATTTT.